The subject of this entry is one TCR beta chain. All donors came from Russia, were Caucasian and healthy, and spanned ages about 6 to 90. Total RNA extraction produced at least 6 micrograms (per sample) for the study. The sample belongs to a study of blood T cells in healthy people across ages. The CDR3 has 15 amino acids. Germline values: CDR1 MNHEY, CDR2 SVGAGI. V lost 0 bases, J lost 6 bases, and 7 bases stayed unmatched. A sample-barcoded 5' primer and a J-beta primer mix were used in a second PCR of roughly 6 to 11 cycles. TCRdb reanalysed the 5' RACE reads using MiXCR and keeps one entry per CDR3 protein. The sample contains 1.8 million or so distinct CDR3 sequences, 39% of which appear only once.

The origin of this receptor is a human donor in good health. The chain combines TRBV6-5 with TRBJ1-1; TRBD1 matches at 7 bases. What was sequenced was blood. CDR3 nucleotide sequence: TGTGCCAGCAGTTACTCGGGACAGATGATGGCTGAAGCTTTCTTT. Its translation: CASSYSGQMMAEAFF.